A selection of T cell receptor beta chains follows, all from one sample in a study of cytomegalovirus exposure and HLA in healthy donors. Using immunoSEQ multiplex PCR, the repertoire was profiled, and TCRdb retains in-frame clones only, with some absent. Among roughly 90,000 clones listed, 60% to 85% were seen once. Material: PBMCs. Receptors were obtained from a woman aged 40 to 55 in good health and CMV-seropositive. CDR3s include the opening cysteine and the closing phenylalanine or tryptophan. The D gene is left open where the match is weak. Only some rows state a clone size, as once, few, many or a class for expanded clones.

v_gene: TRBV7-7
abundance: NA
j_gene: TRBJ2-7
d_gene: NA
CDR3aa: CASSPSPQAVANEQYF
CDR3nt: TGTGCTAGCAGCCCTAGTCCCCAGGCGGTAGCGAACGAGCAGTACTTC

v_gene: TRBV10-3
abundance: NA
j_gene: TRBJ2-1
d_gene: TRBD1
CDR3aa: CAISYSGTGVYNEQFF
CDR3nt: TGTGCCATCAGTTACTCCGGGACAGGAGTATACAATGAGCAGTTCTTC

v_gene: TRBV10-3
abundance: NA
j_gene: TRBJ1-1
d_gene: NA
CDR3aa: CAISESNAETAEAFF
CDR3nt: TGTGCCATCAGTGAGTCGAACGCGGAAACTGCCGAAGCTTTCTTT

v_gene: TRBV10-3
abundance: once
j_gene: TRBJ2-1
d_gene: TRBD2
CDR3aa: CAIKAGVDNEQFF
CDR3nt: TGTGCCATCAAGGCGGGGGTGGATAATGAGCAGTTCTTC

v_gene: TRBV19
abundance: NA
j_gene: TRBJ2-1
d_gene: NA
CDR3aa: CASSIFRGNEQFF
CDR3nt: TGTGCCAGTAGTATATTTAGGGGGAATGAGCAGTTCTTC

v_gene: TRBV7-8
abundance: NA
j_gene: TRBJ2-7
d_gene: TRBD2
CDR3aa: CASSPFRGTRLYEQYF
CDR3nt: TGTGCCAGCAGCCCTTTTCGGGGGACTAGACTTTACGAGCAGTACTTC

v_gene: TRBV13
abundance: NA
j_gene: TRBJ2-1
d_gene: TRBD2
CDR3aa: CASGGLAGVGEQFF
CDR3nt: TGTGCCAGCGGGGGACTAGCGGGAGTTGGCGAGCAGTTCTTC

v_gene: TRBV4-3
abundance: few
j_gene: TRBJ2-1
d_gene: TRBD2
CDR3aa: CASSQDYGLAGVNEQFF
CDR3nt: TGCGCCAGCAGCCAAGATTACGGACTAGCGGGAGTGAATGAGCAGTTCTTC

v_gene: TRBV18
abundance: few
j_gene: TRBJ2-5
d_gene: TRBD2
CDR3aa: CASSPPSGSFLGTQYF
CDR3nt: TGTGCCAGCTCACCACCTAGCGGGAGTTTTTTAGGGACCCAGTACTTC

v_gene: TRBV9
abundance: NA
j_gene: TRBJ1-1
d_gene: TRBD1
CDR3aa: CASSGQGMNTEAFF
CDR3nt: TGTGCCAGCAGCGGACAGGGAATGAACACTGAAGCTTTCTTT

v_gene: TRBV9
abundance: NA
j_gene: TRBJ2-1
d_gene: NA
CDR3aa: CASSRQGSSYNEQFF
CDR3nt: TGTGCCAGCAGCCGGCAGGGCAGCTCCTACAATGAGCAGTTCTTC

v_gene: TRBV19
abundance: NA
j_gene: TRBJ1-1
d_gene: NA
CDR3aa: CASSIKSTGYTEAFF
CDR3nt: TGTGCCAGTAGTATAAAATCTACAGGTTACACTGAAGCTTTCTTT

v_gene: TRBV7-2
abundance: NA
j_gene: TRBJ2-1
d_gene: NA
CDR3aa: CASSLASGNYNEQFF
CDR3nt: TGTGCCAGCAGCTTAGCGTCCGGGAACTACAATGAGCAGTTCTTC

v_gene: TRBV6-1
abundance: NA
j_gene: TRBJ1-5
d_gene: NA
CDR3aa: CASSDGYSNQPQHF
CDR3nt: TGTGCCAGCAGTGACGGGTATAGCAATCAGCCCCAGCATTTT

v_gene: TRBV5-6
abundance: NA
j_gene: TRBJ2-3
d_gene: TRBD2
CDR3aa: CASSHTGGREYTQYF
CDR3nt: TGTGCCAGCAGCCATACGGGGGGGAGGGAATATACGCAGTATTTT

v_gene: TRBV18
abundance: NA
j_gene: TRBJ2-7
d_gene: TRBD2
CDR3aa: CASSGSGDSYEQYF
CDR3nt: TGTGCCAGCTCGGGGAGCGGGGACTCCTACGAGCAGTACTTC

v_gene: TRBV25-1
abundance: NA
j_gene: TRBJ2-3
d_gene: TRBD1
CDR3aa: CASTLTGGTDTQYF
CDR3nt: TGTGCCAGCACCTTGACAGGGGGCACAGATACGCAGTATTTT

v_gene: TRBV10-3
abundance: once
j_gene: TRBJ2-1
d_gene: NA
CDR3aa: CATAHPQTGYNEQFF
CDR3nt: TGTGCCACCGCCCACCCTCAAACAGGGTACAATGAGCAGTTCTTC

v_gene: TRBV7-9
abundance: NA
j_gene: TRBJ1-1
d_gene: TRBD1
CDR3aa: CASSLTGTDTEAFF
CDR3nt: TGTGCCAGCAGCTTAACAGGGACAGACACTGAAGCTTTCTTT

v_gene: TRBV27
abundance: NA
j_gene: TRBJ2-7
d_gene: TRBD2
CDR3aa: CASGGLANAYEQYF
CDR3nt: TGTGCCAGCGGAGGACTAGCGAATGCCTACGAGCAGTACTTC

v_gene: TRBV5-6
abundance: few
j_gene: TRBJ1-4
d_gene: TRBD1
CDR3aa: CASSFGGTGREKLFF
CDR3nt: TGTGCCAGCAGCTTCGGAGGGACAGGCCGGGAAAAACTGTTTTTT

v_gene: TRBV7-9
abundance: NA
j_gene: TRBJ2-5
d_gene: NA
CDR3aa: CASSLVSGGYQETQYF
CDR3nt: TGTGCCAGCAGCTTAGTGTCAGGAGGGTACCAAGAGACCCAGTACTTC

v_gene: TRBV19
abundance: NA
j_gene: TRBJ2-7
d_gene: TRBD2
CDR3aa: CASSRFGTSGSYEQYF
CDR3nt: TGTGCCAGTAGTAGATTCGGGACTAGCGGGAGCTACGAGCAGTACTTC

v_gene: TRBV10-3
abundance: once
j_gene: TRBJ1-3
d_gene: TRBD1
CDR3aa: CAISDTTGAGNTIYF
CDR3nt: TGTGCCATCAGTGACACCACAGGGGCCGGAAACACCATATATTTT

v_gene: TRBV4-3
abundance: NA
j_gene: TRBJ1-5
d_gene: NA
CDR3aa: CASSQALGAGQPQHF
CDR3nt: TGCGCCAGCAGCCAAGCTCTGGGGGCCGGACAGCCCCAGCATTTT

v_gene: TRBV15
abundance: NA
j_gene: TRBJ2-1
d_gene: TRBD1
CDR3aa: CATSRDLVGGHSEQFF
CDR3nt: TGTGCCACCAGCAGAGATCTCGTAGGGGGCCACTCCGAGCAGTTCTTC

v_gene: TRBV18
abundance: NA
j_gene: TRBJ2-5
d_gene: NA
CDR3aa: CASSRTDQETQYF
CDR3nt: TGTGCCAGCTCCCGGACAGACCAAGAGACCCAGTACTTC

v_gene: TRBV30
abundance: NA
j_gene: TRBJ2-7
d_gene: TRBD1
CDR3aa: CAWSTGQGSYEQYF
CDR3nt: TGTGCCTGGAGTACCGGACAGGGTTCCTACGAGCAGTACTTC

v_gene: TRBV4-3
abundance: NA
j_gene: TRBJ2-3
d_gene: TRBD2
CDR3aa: CASSQDWRASGDTQYF
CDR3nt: TGCGCCAGCAGCCAAGATTGGCGGGCTAGCGGGGATACGCAGTATTTT

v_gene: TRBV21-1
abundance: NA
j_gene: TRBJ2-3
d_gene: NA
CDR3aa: CASSKVFPLAGSTDTQYF
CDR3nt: TGTGCCAGCAGCAAAGTCTTCCCACTAGCGGGTTCCACAGATACGCAGTATTTT

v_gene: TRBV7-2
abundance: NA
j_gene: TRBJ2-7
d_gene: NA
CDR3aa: CASSLSLWSYEQYF
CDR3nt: TGTGCCAGCAGCCTATCCCTTTGGTCCTACGAGCAGTACTTC

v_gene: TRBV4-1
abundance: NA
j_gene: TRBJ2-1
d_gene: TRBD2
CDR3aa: CASSQDASGGYNEQFF
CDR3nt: TGCGCCAGCAGCCAAGATGCCAGCGGGGGATACAATGAGCAGTTCTTC

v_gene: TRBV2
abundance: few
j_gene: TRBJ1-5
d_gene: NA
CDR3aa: CASSEGTLSNQPQHF
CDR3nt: TGTGCCAGCAGTGAAGGGACACTTAGCAATCAGCCCCAGCATTTT

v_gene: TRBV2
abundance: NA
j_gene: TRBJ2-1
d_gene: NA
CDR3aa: CASSELAAPLDNEQFF
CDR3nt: TGTGCCAGCAGTGAATTAGCGGCACCCCTGGACAATGAGCAGTTCTTC

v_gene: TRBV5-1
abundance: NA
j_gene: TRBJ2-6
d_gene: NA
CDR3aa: CASTRSGSGANVLTF
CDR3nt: TGCGCCAGCACCCGTTCGGGCTCTGGGGCCAACGTCCTGACTTTC

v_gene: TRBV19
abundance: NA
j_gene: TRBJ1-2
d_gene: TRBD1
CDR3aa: CASSTDRGNYGYTF
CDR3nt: TGTGCCAGTAGTACTGACAGGGGAAACTATGGCTACACCTTC

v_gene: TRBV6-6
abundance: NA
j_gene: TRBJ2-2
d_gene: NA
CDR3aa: CASSARGRGSTGELFF
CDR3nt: TGTGCCAGCAGTGCGCGAGGCAGGGGTTCCACCGGGGAGCTGTTTTTT

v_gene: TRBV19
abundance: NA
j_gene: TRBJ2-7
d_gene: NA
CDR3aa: CASSINVGSSYEQYF
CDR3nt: TGTGCCAGTAGTATAAATGTGGGCAGTTCCTACGAGCAGTACTTC